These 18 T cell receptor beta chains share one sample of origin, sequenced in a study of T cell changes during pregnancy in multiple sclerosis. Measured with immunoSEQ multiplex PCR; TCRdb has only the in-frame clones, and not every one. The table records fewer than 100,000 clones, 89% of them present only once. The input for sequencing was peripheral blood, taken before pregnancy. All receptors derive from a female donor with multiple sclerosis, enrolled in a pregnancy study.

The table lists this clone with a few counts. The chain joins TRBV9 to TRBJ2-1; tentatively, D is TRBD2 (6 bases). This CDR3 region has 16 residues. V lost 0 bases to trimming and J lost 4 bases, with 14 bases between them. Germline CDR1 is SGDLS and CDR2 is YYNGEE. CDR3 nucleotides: TGTGCCAGCAGCGTAGCCCTGGGTGGGACTTACAATGAGCAGTTCTTC. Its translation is CASSVALGGTYNEQFF.

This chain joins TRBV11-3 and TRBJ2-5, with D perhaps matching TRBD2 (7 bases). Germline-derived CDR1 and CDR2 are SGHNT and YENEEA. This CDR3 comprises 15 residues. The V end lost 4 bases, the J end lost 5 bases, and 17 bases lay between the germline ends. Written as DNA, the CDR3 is TGTGCCAGCAGCTCCCCGGGGGGAGGGGGGGAGACCCAGTACTTC. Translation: CASSSPGGGGETQYF. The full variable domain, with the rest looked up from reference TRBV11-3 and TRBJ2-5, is EAGVVQSPRYKIIEKKQPVAFWCNPISGHNTLYWYLQNLGQGPELLIRYENEEAVDDSQLPKDRFSAERLKGVDSTLKIQPAELGDSAVYLCASSSPGGGGETQYFGPGTRLLVL.

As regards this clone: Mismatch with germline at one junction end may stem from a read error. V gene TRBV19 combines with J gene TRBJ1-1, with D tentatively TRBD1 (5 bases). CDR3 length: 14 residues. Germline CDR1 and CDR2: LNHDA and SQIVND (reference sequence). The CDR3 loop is CASSILLGQTPLKF. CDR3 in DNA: TGTGCCAGTAGTATCCTGCTAGGACAAACGCCCCTTAAATTT.

The CDR3 spells CASSGGGPYNEQFF. The CDR3 nucleotides read TGTGCCAGCAGCGGGGGGGGGCCATACAATGAGCAGTTCTTC. This chain uses TRBV9 with TRBJ2-1; TRBD2 might be the D (7 bases). The V end lost 3 bases, the J end lost 4 bases, and 11 bases lay between the germline ends. The CDR3 has 14 residues. Germline loops: CDR1 SGDLS, CDR2 YYNGEE.

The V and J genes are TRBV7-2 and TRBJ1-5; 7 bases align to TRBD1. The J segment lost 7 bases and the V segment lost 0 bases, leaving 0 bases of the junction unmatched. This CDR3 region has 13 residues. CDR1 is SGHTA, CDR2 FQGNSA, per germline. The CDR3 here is CASSLARGQPQHF. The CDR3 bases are TGTGCCAGCAGCTTAGCCAGGGGGCAGCCCCAGCATTTT.

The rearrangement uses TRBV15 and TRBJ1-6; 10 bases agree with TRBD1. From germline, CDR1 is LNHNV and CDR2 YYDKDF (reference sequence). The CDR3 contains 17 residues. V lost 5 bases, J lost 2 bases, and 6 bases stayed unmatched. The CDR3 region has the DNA TGTGCCACCAGCCGTCTGACAGGGGGCGCCTATAATTCACCCCTCCACTTT. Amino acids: CATSRLTGGAYNSPLHF.

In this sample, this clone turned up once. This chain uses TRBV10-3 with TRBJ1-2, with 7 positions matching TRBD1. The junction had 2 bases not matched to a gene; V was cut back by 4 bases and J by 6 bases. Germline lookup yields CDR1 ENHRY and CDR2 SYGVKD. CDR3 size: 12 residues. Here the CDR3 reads CAISGTGDGYTF. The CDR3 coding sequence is TGTGCCATCAGTGGTACAGGGGATGGCTACACCTTC.

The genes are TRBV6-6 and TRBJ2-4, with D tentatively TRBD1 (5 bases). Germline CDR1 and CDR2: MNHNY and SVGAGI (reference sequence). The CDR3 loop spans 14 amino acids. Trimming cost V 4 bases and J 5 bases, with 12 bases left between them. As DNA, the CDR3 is TGTGCCAGCAGTTTCAGGGTTTTGGAAAACATTCAGTACTTC. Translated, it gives CASSFRVLENIQYF.

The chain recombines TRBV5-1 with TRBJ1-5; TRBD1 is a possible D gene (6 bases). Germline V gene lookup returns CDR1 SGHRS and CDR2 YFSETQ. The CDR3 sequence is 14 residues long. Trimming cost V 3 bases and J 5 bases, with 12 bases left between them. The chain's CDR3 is CASSSQGLDQPQHF. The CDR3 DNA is TGCGCCAGCAGCTCACAGGGTTTGGATCAGCCCCAGCATTTT.

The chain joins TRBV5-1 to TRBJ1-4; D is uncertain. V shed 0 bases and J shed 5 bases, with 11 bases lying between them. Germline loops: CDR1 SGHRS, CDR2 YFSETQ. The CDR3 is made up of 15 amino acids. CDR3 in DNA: TGCGCCAGCAGCTTGGACCGGTTATTCAATGAAAAACTGTTTTTT. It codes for CASSLDRLFNEKLFF.

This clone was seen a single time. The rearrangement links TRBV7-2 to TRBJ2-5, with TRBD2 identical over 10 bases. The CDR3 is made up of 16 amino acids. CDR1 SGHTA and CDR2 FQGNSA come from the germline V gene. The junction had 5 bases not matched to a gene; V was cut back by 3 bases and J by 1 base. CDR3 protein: CASSFVAGGLQETQYF. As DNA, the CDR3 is TGTGCCAGCAGCTTCGTAGCGGGGGGACTCCAAGAGACCCAGTACTTC.

The CDR3 sequence: CASSPRRGGVETQYF. The CDR3 region has the DNA TGTGCCAGCTCACCAAGGCGGGGTGGAGTGGAGACCCAGTACTTC. The chain has TRBV18 and TRBJ2-5, with D possibly TRBD2 on 6 matching bases. The CDR3 extends over 15 amino acids. Looked up from germline, CDR1 is KGHSH and CDR2 is LQKENI. V was pared by 2 bases and J by 5 bases, with 15 bases between.

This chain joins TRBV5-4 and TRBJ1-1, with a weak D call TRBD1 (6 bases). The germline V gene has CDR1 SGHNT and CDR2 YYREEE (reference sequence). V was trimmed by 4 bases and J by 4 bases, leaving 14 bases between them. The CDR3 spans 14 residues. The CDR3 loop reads CASSLGTDSTEAFF. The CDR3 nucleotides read TGTGCCAGCAGCCTAGGGACGGACAGCACTGAAGCTTTCTTT.

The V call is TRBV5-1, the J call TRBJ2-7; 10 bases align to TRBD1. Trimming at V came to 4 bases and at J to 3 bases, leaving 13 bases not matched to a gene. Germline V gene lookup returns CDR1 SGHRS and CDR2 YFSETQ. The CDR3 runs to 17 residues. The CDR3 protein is CASSEDRGFYSGYEQYF. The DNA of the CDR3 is TGCGCCAGCAGCGAGGACAGGGGGTTTTATTCGGGCTACGAGCAGTACTTC.

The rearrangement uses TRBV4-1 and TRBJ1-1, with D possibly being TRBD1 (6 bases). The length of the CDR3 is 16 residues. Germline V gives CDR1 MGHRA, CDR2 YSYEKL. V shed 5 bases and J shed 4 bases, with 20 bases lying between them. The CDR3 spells CASSARTASQGTEAFF. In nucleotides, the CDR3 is TGCGCCAGCAGCGCTCGGACAGCAAGCCAGGGCACTGAAGCTTTCTTT.

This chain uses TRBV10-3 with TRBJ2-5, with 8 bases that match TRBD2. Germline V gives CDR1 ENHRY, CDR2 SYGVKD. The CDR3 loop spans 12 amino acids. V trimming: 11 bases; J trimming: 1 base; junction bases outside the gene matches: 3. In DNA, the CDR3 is TGTGCCGTTGGGACTAGCCAAGAGACCCAGTACTTC. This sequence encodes CAVGTSQETQYF.

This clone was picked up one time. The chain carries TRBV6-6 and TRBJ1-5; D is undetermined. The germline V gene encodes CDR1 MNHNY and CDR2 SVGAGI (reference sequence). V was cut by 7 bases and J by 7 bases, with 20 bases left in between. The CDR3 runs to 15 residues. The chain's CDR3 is CASTLLVEGSQPQHF. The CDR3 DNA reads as TGTGCCAGCACCCTCTTGGTGGAGGGCAGCCAGCCCCAGCATTTT.

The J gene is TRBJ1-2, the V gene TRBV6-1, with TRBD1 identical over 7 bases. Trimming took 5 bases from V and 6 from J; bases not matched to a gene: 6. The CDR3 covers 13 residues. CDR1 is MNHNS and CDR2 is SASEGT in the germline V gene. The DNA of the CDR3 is TGTGCCAGCAGTACTTGGACAGGTGATGGCTACACCTTC. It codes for CASSTWTGDGYTF.